These T cell receptor beta chains were read from a single sample in a study of control samples from healthy donors and cancer patients. Repertoires were generated with immunoSEQ multiplex PCR, while TCRdb's copy carries only in-frame clones and drops some. This table has about 130,000 clones, roughly 90% appearing once. Sequences were obtained from blood. Receptors were obtained from a man in his fifties or sixties in good health. The CDR3 runs from the conserved cysteine through the conserved F or W. A D gene is named only where the DNA matches it firmly.

j_call v_call d_call cdr3_nt cdr3_aa
TRBJ1-1 TRBV19 NA TGTGCCAGTAGTATCTACGGGACCGGGAGGGACACTGAAGCTTTCTTT CASSIYGTGRDTEAFF
TRBJ1-5 TRBV18 NA TGTGCCAGCTCACCTCCGGGGCAGGGAGGCAATCAGCCCCAGCATTTT CASSPPGQGGNQPQHF
TRBJ2-1 TRBV7-2 TRBD2 TGTGCCAGCAGCTTAGAGCGGGGGGGCCTACGTGAGCAGTTCTTC CASSLERGGLREQFF
TRBJ2-1 TRBV7-9 NA TGTGCCAGCAGCTTAGGACTCTACAATGAGCAGTTCTTC CASSLGLYNEQFF
TRBJ2-7 TRBV28 TRBD1 TGTGCCAGCAGTTTTTGGGCAGGGGGCTCCTACGAGCAGTACTTC CASSFWAGGSYEQYF
TRBJ2-7 TRBV12-3/TRBV12-4 NA TGTGCCAGCAGCGACAGAGACCCCTACGAGCAGTACTTC CASSDRDPYEQYF
TRBJ2-1 TRBV7-9 NA TGTGCCAGCAGCCCTGGACCCGAAGGCTACAATGAGCAGTTCTTC CASSPGPEGYNEQFF
TRBJ1-3 TRBV7-8 NA TGTGCCAGCAGCGAGCAGCAGGGCCACTCTGGAAACACCATATATTTT CASSEQQGHSGNTIYF
TRBJ2-3 TRBV7-9 TRBD1 TGTGCCAGCAGCTTGGATTGGGACAGGGCGCCAGATACGCAGTATTTT CASSLDWDRAPDTQYF
TRBJ1-2 TRBV9 NA TGTGCCAGCAGCGTAACCTCAGGCTCCGGCTACACCTTC CASSVTSGSGYTF